Sequencing of this T cell receptor beta chain was carried out in a study of cytomegalovirus exposure and HLA in healthy donors (dated by TCRdb to the late 2010s). As for the study more broadly: An earlier analysis of about 560 of the donors reported 276 Gb of sequence data and around 120 million unique TCR beta sequences obtained from approximately 180 million T cells. Approximately 300 gigabases of sequencing data and tens of millions of unique TCR sequences were included in an early release covering several hundred HLA-typed donors. Of the roughly 400 genotyped donors, less than 90% were placed in the genetic ancestry cluster associated with self-reported Caucasian donors. The study aimed to test whether signatures of past pathogen exposure could be identified by cataloging public T cell receptors. The study profiled the T cell repertoires of 500 to 800 subjects by immunosequencing and related them to cytomegalovirus serostatus. A separate validation cohort of roughly 130 different subjects was used in addition to the 666-subject first cohort. High-throughput TCR immunosequencing, statistical association of individual TCRs with disease status, and machine learning were combined to predict cytomegalovirus infection status. In a later analysis, previously published TCR beta repertoires from 666 donors were re-analyzed and high-resolution HLA genotyping was added so that TCR occurrence patterns could be studied. In the later analysis, no new phenotypic data were used to find candidate immune exposures; instead, reliance was placed on TCR beta sequences and their occurrence across donors. To decide whether each TCR beta V gene segment behaved as functional or pseudogenic, an earlier analysis of some 600 of the donors relied on high-throughput TCR beta sequencing. Alongside the repertoire data, information on donor age, sex, ethnicity and CMV serostatus was compiled. A later genetic analysis took genome-wide SNP genotypes for about 65% of the 666 donors and used that subset as a discovery cohort. All discovery cohort repertoires had been generated on a single sequencing platform. HLA typing covered class I and class II loci at four-digit resolution. Typing coverage differed by locus: A, B, C, DRB1 and DQB1 were typed in roughly 629-640 donors, DQA1 in about 550, DPA1 in 600 to 610, and DPB1 in roughly 470. A handful of DR-DQ haplotypes were handled as single units for association and clustering because linkage in the cohort was strong. Across 398 genotyped donors of the cohort, an average of about 200,000 unique TCR beta nucleotide sequences per donor were sequenced, and 15% to 20% of those sequences were non-productive.

Library generation was performed with the immunoSEQ multiplex PCR assay. For the multiplex PCR, a mixture combining 60 forward primers for TCR Vbeta segments and 13 reverse primers for TCR Jbeta segments was used. Amplification of the CDR3 region of rearranged TCR beta genes was performed with a multiplex PCR assay on genomic DNA. On the Illumina HiSeq System, the amplified TCR beta libraries were sequenced as 87-base-pair reads. Concerning the study's data processing: A later analysis counted 65 million to 90 million unique TCR beta chains across the 666 repertoires, and around 9.9 million of these chains were shared by at least two donors. Raw reads were error-corrected and collapsed into unique sequences with a nearest-neighbor algorithm that merged closely related sequences to remove PCR and sequencing errors. V, D and J gene segments were assigned by aligning CDR3 sequences to IMGT reference sequences. For a sequence to be retained, a match of at least six nucleotides to both a V gene segment and a J gene segment was required. A rearrangement counted as productive if the CDR3 had no stop codons and remained in frame with V and J, and every other rearrangement counted as non-productive. CDR3 was defined by IMGT convention, running from the second conserved V-encoded cysteine to the conserved J-encoded phenylalanine. In an earlier analysis of more than 550 of the donors, sequences lacking an unambiguous match to a single V gene segment were excluded. In an earlier analysis of around 590 of the donors, a V segment was called functional when productive rearrangements were above 56.7%, and segregating when the standard deviation between donors exceeded 5%. A statistical classification framework was built to diagnose cytomegalovirus status from the catalog of TCR beta chain sequences. In a later analysis, TCR nucleotide sequences were compared against IMGT/GENE-DB human TR gene sequences so that V and J genes could be assigned. Using the TCRdist pipeline, a later analysis assigned CDR3 sequences along with most-parsimonious VDJ recombination scenarios. A later analysis defined each TCR beta chain by its CDR3 amino acid sequence plus V-gene family, and excluded reads lacking a unique V-gene family. To address suspected cross-contamination and a sequencing artifact, a later analysis removed around 600 highly shared, low-generation-probability nucleotide sequences. In a later analysis, a clonal expansion index was calculated for each public chain from normalized within-repertoire ranks of inferred template counts. Generation probabilities in a later analysis came from a VDJ recombination model fitted to out-of-frame rearrangements, and those results were checked against IGoR. In a later analysis, hypergeometric tests were used to score TCR-TCR, TCR-HLA and TCR-CMV co-occurrence, with a repertoire-size bias correction applied to TCR pairs. False discovery rates were estimated in a later analysis by permuting HLA or CMV assignments 20 times. In a later analysis, co-occurring TCRs were grouped using DBSCAN, and TCRdist sequence similarity was added for clustering within HLA-allele-positive subsets. Repertoires with fewer than 30,000 or more than 120,000 public chains, plus five repertoires with anomalous nucleotide sharing, were excluded from co-occurrence clustering. Imported from immuneACCESS, the table was reduced by TCRdb to in-frame sequences with V and J called. These copies leave out some clones; in studies compared against another copy, an unresolved V gene accounts for under half, and the cause of the remainder is not known. V and J calls and clone size are those listed in that table; D and trimming were worked out from the DNA. The sample contains 100,000 to 150,000 clones, over 75% of them found a single time. 5.5% to 7% of the sample belongs to the ten largest clones.

Concerning this clone itself: Which antigen it targets is not known. No much larger clonotype is one base removed from it; base qualities were not supplied.

What the research found in general, with its limitations: Because HLA typing was unavailable for some donors at each locus, only the typed subset was used in association tests. A further reported finding was that TCR beta sequences accurately predicted the HLA-A and HLA-B alleles for most subjects in the first cohort. A later analysis found that TCR association rates varied across HLA loci, with DRB1 alleles showing the most associated TCRs and HLA-C alleles the fewest. In both the original and validation cohorts, the classifier was reported to diagnose cytomegalovirus status with high specificity and sensitivity. The authors suggested that the approach could potentially be extended to other disease states and immunological phenotypes. For the cohort, immune exposure information was limited to CMV serostatus. Most TCR sequences were seen in very few donors, while some public TCRs were found in many individuals. A few of the identified cytomegalovirus-associated TCR beta chains were confirmed in vitro to be specific for cytomegalovirus antigens. In a later analysis, HLA-associated TCR beta chains showed more clonal expansion and lower generation probabilities than non-associated chains that were equally common. Linkage disequilibrium might explain the correlated functional status among segregating V segments, but an unknown experimental factor could not be ruled out. In a later analysis, most CMV-associated TCR beta chains were found to appear HLA-restricted, with HLA associations seemingly driven largely by CMV exposure. Only TCR beta chains were sequenced in this cohort, and the absence of alpha or paired-chain data limited detectable features. The presence/absence analyses assumed that sequencing depth was roughly uniform across donors, and that assumption may not be true. The study gave a list of about 150 TCR beta chains associated with cytomegalovirus. When HLA alleles, especially DR and DQ, strongly co-occurred, attributing TCR associations to individual alleles was difficult. Broadly in line with IMGT annotations, most TCR beta V segments showed up in productive rearrangements about 90% or about 30% of the time in an earlier analysis of roughly 590 of the donors. A group of highly shared sequence variants was considered likely to be a technical artifact of the sequencing pipeline. Because counts were too low, approximately 15 rarely observed V segments, including chromosome 9 orphons, were excluded from the earlier analysis of roughly 580 of the donors. A later analysis reported that several top co-occurrence clusters appeared linked to parvovirus B19, influenza, CMV and Epstein-Barr virus. In a later genetic analysis, a missense DCLRE1C variant was associated with V-gene and J-gene trimming of TCR beta chains, and the association was replicated in an independent cohort. A later analysis associated 16,951 TCR beta sequences with specific HLA alleles at a false discovery rate of 0.05. According to a later genetic analysis, donors in an Asian-associated ancestry cluster had fewer N-insertions in productive TCRs than the approximately 650-donor mean.

The cohort was made up of hundreds of healthy bone marrow donors. At the time of sampling, every cohort member was nominally healthy, though immune exposures that went unrecorded were likely present. The donor was CMV seropositive and was included in the group of 250 to 300 seropositive cohort members. Every donor gave a peripheral blood sample, and the peripheral blood mononuclear cells from that sample were used for TCR beta sequencing. The Qiagen DNeasy Blood Extraction Kit was used to extract genomic DNA from the blood cell samples. What was sequenced was PBMCs. This receptor was taken from a woman aged 40 to 49 in good health and CMV-seropositive.

The DNA sequence is as follows: TGTGCCAGCAGCTTAGCGCTTGGCAGCTCCTACGAGCAGTACTTC. Translated, this is CASSLALGSSYEQYF. The sequence is built from TRBV7-6 and TRBJ2-7, with the identity of the D gene unclear. Relative to germline, V is 0 bases shorter and J is 0 bases shorter, with 9 bases between their ends. CDR1 is given as SGHVS and CDR2 as FNYEAQ, both from the germline V gene. The CDR3 runs 15 residues from the cysteine to the phenylalanine. Of the read, only the CDR3 DNA is kept; its 45 bases are in frame from base 1.